The present TCR beta chain was sequenced within a study of Graves' ophthalmopathy and Graves' hyperthyroidism. General study findings and limits: Detection in blood was also observed for most expanded thyroid clonotypes above 0.001 frequency.

Beta-chain TCR CDR3 regions were amplified from RNA transcripts. First-round RT-PCR used HTBI primers; second-round multiplex PCR followed. TCRdb itself ran the multiplex PCR reads through MiXCR, one entry per CDR3 protein. The sample shows about 370,000 distinct CDR3 sequences, around 16% of them seen only once. This clonotype was seen repeatedly, ten times or more. Its antigen is unknown. The CDR3 is made up of 15 amino acids. V gave up 2 bases and J gave up 5 bases, with 16 bases separating them. The V gene's germline CDR1 is SGHNT and CDR2 YYREEE (reference sequence). The V call is TRBV5-4, the J call TRBJ2-5; tentative D call: TRBD2 (6 bases). Sample: peripheral blood. The receptor was derived from a woman under 30 with Graves' ophthalmopathy. The DNA of the CDR3 is TGTGCCAGCAGCTTCGGAGGGCCGGTGGAGGAGACCCAGTACTTC. As protein: CASSFGGPVEETQYF.